These T cell receptor beta chains were read from a single sample in a study of identifying expanded T cells in peripheral blood. Clones were sequenced by immunoSEQ multiplex PCR, and TCRdb holds only the in-frame ones, with some missing. The data show approximately 130,000 clones, about 86% seen once. The source material was blood. These receptors originate from a person between 18 and 75 years old in good health. Both conserved end residues are part of each CDR3. The order of the fields is D gene, V gene, clone size, J gene, CDR3 DNA, CDR3 protein. The D gene is left open where the match is weak. Clone sizes are given selectively: once, few, many, or a class where the clone is expanded.

TRBD1	TRBV5-1	few	TRBJ2-7	TGCGCCAGCAGACTGGGGACAGCTTCCTACGAGCAGTACTTC	CASRLGTASYEQYF
NA	TRBV20-1	NA	TRBJ1-2	TGCAGTGCTAGAATATGGGGGGACTACACCTTC	CSARIWGDYTF
NA	TRBV7-8	NA	TRBJ1-5	TGTGCCAGCAGCCCAATGGGTGGCAATCAGCCCCAGCATTTT	CASSPMGGNQPQHF
TRBD2	TRBV2	NA	TRBJ2-2	TGTGCCAGCAGCCTAGGAGGCGGGAGCGGGGAGCTGTTTTTT	CASSLGGGSGELFF
NA	TRBV2	NA	TRBJ1-5	TGTGCCAGCACCTTAGAAGGGGACGGGCAGCCCCAGCATTTT	CASTLEGDGQPQHF
NA	TRBV2	NA	TRBJ2-1	TGTGCCAGCAGTGACGGGGGTGAGCAGTTCTTC	CASSDGGEQFF
NA	TRBV7-6	NA	TRBJ2-1	TGTGCCAGCAGCTTAGGGGCGACAGCCCCCTACAATGAGCAGTTCTTC	CASSLGATAPYNEQFF
NA	TRBV7-3	NA	TRBJ2-7	TGTGCCAGCAGCTTAAATCCCGGAGGCTACGAGCAGTACTTC	CASSLNPGGYEQYF
TRBD1	TRBV5-8	NA	TRBJ1-4	TGTGCCAGCAGCACAGGACAGGGGGAGAGGGAAAAACTGTTTTTT	CASSTGQGEREKLFF
TRBD1	TRBV6-5	NA	TRBJ1-1	TGTGCCAGCAGTCTTTCCAGGGGGTTTGAAGCTTTCTTT	CASSLSRGFEAFF
NA	TRBV10-2	once	TRBJ1-2	TGCGCCAGCAGTGAGTCCGGGGTTGGGGGCTACACCTTC	CASSESGVGGYTF
TRBD1	TRBV28	NA	TRBJ1-2	TGTGCCAGCAGCCCTGGGACAGGGGACTATGGCTACACCTTC	CASSPGTGDYGYTF
NA	TRBV7-9	NA	TRBJ2-7	TGTGCCAGCAGCTTAGCGGGGGGGCTAACTGATTTCTACGAGCAGTACTTC	CASSLAGGLTDFYEQYF
NA	TRBV7-2	NA	TRBJ1-4	TGTGCCAGCAGCTTAGGGGGCAGGGAGGCTGAAAAACTGTTTTTT	CASSLGGREAEKLFF
TRBD2	TRBV5-1	NA	TRBJ2-1	TGCGCCAGCAGCTTGGCCTTCGAAGCGGGGGTGTCTAATGAGCAGTTCTTC	CASSLAFEAGVSNEQFF
NA	TRBV6-1	NA	TRBJ2-7	TGTGCCAGCAGTCCCGGGAGTGGATCCTACGAGCAGTACTTC	CASSPGSGSYEQYF
NA	TRBV18	NA	TRBJ1-3	TGTGCCAGCTCACCGACTGGGACCCCCTCTGGAAACACCATATATTTT	CASSPTGTPSGNTIYF
NA	TRBV5-1	NA	TRBJ2-2	TGCGCCAGCAGCGTAGCCGGGCCGGATGGGACCGGGGAGCTGTTTTTT	CASSVAGPDGTGELFF
NA	TRBV9	NA	TRBJ1-5	TGTGCCAGCAGCGTAGGATTGGACAGAAGTCAGCCCCAGCATTTT	CASSVGLDRSQPQHF
NA	TRBV2	NA	TRBJ2-1	TGTGCCAGCAGGGGGGCCAATGAGCAGTTCTTC	CASRGANEQFF
NA	TRBV4-1	NA	TRBJ2-4	TGCGCCAGCAGCTTAGGAGCAGGAGGGAACATTCAGTACTTC	CASSLGAGGNIQYF
NA	TRBV6-6	NA	TRBJ1-1	TGTGCCAGCAGCCCACAGGGACCTGAAGCTTTCTTT	CASSPQGPEAFF
TRBD2	TRBV7-9	NA	TRBJ2-3	TGTGCCAGCAGCACGCGACTAGCGGGGCTCACGAATACGCAGTATTTT	CASSTRLAGLTNTQYF
TRBD1	TRBV7-6	NA	TRBJ2-5	TGTGCCAGCAGCTTAGTGCAGGGGGAAGAGACCCAGTACTTC	CASSLVQGEETQYF
NA	TRBV11-2	NA	TRBJ2-3	TGTGCCAGCAGCTTAACTCGTTCGGGAAAAGGCACAGATACGCAGTATTTT	CASSLTRSGKGTDTQYF
NA	TRBV7-3	NA	TRBJ2-1	TGTGCCAGCAGCTTAATCCCGGGGGTAGGGAATGAGCAGTTCTTC	CASSLIPGVGNEQFF
NA	TRBV4-1	NA	TRBJ2-7	TGCGCCAGCAGCCAAGAACTGGACGAGCAGTACTTC	CASSQELDEQYF
NA	TRBV7-9	NA	TRBJ1-5	TGTGCCAGCAGCTTCGGGGGGGTTCAACAGCCCCAGCATTTT	CASSFGGVQQPQHF